This TCR beta chain was documented in a study of blood T cell repertoires in COVID-19. The wider study: Some COVID-19 samples were acute and others convalescent; all came from the United States, Italy and Spain.

Authors' data handling: Estimation of nucleated cell counts was performed using reference gene primer amplification. Assay: immunoSEQ multiplex PCR; the TCRdb copy retains only in-frame clones and omits some. The DNA gave D and trimming, while V, J and clone size come from that table. The sample yields roughly 160,000 clones, under 80% seen once. The CDR3 is made up of 17 amino acids. J was trimmed by 4 bases and V by 2 bases; bases with no gene match: 8. Germline CDR1 reads MNHEY; CDR2 reads SVGEGT. This rearrangement joins TRBV6-2 or TRBV6-3 to TRBJ1-4; 9 bases line up with TRBD1. Sequencing was done on a sample of peripheral blood. The sequence was obtained from a woman aged 80 or over with acute or convalescent COVID-19. The CDR3 DNA is TGTGCCAGCAGTTACGGAGCAACAGGGGGCAATAATGAAAAACTGTTTTTT. This translates into CASSYGATGGNNEKLFF.